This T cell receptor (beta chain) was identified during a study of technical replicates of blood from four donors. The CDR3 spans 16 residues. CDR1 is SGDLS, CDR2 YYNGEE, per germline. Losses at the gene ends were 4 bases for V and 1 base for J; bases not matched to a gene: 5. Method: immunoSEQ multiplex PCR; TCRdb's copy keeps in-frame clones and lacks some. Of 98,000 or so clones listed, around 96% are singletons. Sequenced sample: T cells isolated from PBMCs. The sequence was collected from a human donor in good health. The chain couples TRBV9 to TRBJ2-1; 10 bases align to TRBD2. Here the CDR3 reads CASSISGGLSYNEQFF. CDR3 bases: TGTGCCAGCAGCATTAGCGGGGGGCTTTCCTACAATGAGCAGTTCTTC.